These T cell receptor beta chains were read from a single sample in a study of T cells after yellow fever vaccination. MiXCR was run by TCRdb on the 5' RACE reads, yielding one entry per CDR3 protein. The sample consists of roughly 300,000 distinct CDR3 sequences, about 6.6% of them appearing once. Sequences were derived from PBMCs, sampled more than 40 days after the first yellow fever vaccination. The receptors originated from a young man who received the YFV17D yellow fever vaccine. The CDR3 runs from the conserved cysteine through the conserved F or W. The order of the fields is V gene, J gene, CDR3 protein.

V gene: TRBV7-2
J gene: TRBJ1-2
CDR3 protein: CASSLGRGAFYGYTF

V gene: TRBV27
J gene: TRBJ2-4
CDR3 protein: CASRPVLTKNIQYF

V gene: TRBV20-1
J gene: TRBJ2-1
CDR3 protein: CSARDPGGPYNEQFF

V gene: TRBV11-1
J gene: TRBJ1-5
CDR3 protein: CASSLGSTGGDSNQPQHF

V gene: TRBV19
J gene: TRBJ2-1
CDR3 protein: CASSIKGPYNEQFF

V gene: TRBV24-1
J gene: TRBJ1-3
CDR3 protein: CATSDITGNTIYF

V gene: TRBV6-5
J gene: TRBJ2-6
CDR3 protein: CASRIEGAGANVLTF

V gene: TRBV30
J gene: TRBJ1-1
CDR3 protein: CALKYRQGAEAFF

V gene: TRBV30
J gene: TRBJ2-3
CDR3 protein: CAETSGVSTDTQYF

V gene: TRBV4-1
J gene: TRBJ2-3
CDR3 protein: CASSHLPTDTQYF

V gene: TRBV5-5
J gene: TRBJ2-1
CDR3 protein: CASTGLAGGIEQFF

V gene: TRBV9
J gene: TRBJ2-2
CDR3 protein: CASSAPTAGPNTGELFF

V gene: TRBV27
J gene: TRBJ2-7
CDR3 protein: CASTSHRQAPYEQYF

V gene: TRBV12-3/TRBV12-4
J gene: TRBJ2-7
CDR3 protein: CASSSGLAYEQYF

V gene: TRBV7-9
J gene: TRBJ1-5
CDR3 protein: CASSFDGGRNQPQHF

V gene: TRBV11-2
J gene: TRBJ2-2
CDR3 protein: CASSFWTSGAGELFF

V gene: TRBV7-9
J gene: TRBJ2-2
CDR3 protein: CASSPQVTGELFF

V gene: TRBV19
J gene: TRBJ1-6
CDR3 protein: CASSTLQGGVHSPLHF

V gene: TRBV18
J gene: TRBJ1-1
CDR3 protein: CASSPWNRGFAEAFF

V gene: TRBV4-1
J gene: TRBJ2-4
CDR3 protein: CASSQTRQGINIQYF

V gene: TRBV4-1
J gene: TRBJ2-1
CDR3 protein: CASSQERTVHEQFF

V gene: TRBV2
J gene: TRBJ2-1
CDR3 protein: CASSGFSGGEQFF

V gene: TRBV27
J gene: TRBJ1-2
CDR3 protein: CASSFAGAWGYGYTF

V gene: TRBV7-9
J gene: TRBJ2-1
CDR3 protein: CASSPVALASYNEQFF

V gene: TRBV25-1
J gene: TRBJ1-6
CDR3 protein: CASSEYRGSSYNSPLHF

V gene: TRBV20-1
J gene: TRBJ2-1
CDR3 protein: CSARDASGGAREQFF

V gene: TRBV11-1
J gene: TRBJ2-5
CDR3 protein: CASSLGVHPRGTQYF

V gene: TRBV20-1
J gene: TRBJ2-3
CDR3 protein: CSAISGGRLHTQYF

V gene: TRBV11-2
J gene: TRBJ1-1
CDR3 protein: CASSSRGGLIMNTEAFF

V gene: TRBV11-2
J gene: TRBJ1-1
CDR3 protein: CASSHGGRVNTEAFF

V gene: TRBV7-2
J gene: TRBJ2-5
CDR3 protein: CASSPRYRGETQYF

V gene: TRBV3-1
J gene: TRBJ1-1
CDR3 protein: CASSPRDRGWGTEAFF

V gene: TRBV10-3
J gene: TRBJ1-1
CDR3 protein: CAIGTSNTEAFF

V gene: TRBV10-3
J gene: TRBJ2-5
CDR3 protein: CAISELAGGQETQYF

V gene: TRBV18
J gene: TRBJ2-6
CDR3 protein: CASSPNSAGANVLTF

V gene: TRBV6-1
J gene: TRBJ1-6
CDR3 protein: CASRTSSGYNSPLHF

V gene: TRBV5-1
J gene: TRBJ2-2
CDR3 protein: CASSLVVPPSGTGELFF